This T cell receptor beta chain is drawn from a study of T cell responses to AZD1222 COVID-19 vaccine (dated by TCRdb to the early 2020s). With regard to the full study: AZD1222 recipients given second doses at about 4 weeks or at about 12 weeks were pooled, since spike-specific TCR depth and breadth were not found to differ between the two schedules. TCR sequencing was performed for some 250 trial participants, of whom 207 were given two doses of AZD1222 and around 25 were given two doses of MenACWY control vaccine. Trial participants were enrolled into age subgroups of 18-55, 56-69 and 70-plus years, which contained around 140, 26 and 57 TCR-sequenced participants, respectively. General conclusions and limits of the study: Epitopes outside the regions mutated in the B.1.351 and B.1.1.7 variants were reportedly recognized by nearly half of the unique spike-specific TCRs. Participants were mostly white British, with more females than males. The authors suggested clonal diversity may have been underestimated. Vaccine-associated CD4 TCRs spanned the whole spike protein, with dominant responses in regions 160-218 and 743-854. In the small 56-69-year group, the increase in depth fell short of significance, most likely because of low power. After two AZD1222 doses, spike-specific TCR breadth and depth were significantly higher than at day 0 and than in MenACWY recipients. Conclusions about previously exposed vaccinees are limited, since just a handful of AZD1222 recipients were seropositive for SARS-CoV-2 at baseline. No day 14 peak-response samples were available, so repertoires were characterized only after the peak T cell response.

The CDR3 regions of human TCRbeta chains were subjected to immunosequencing. The study's processing was this. TCRs in the repertoires were compared against a reference library of SARS-CoV-2-specific TCRs that had been generated with the MIRA antigen-specificity platform. Breadth meant the fraction of unique TCRs that were SARS-CoV-2-associated, whereas depth meant the fraction of total T cells that were SARS-CoV-2-associated. Each spike-specific TCR was assigned to its reactive spike region and to a CD4 or CD8 class using the MIRA data. Log10-transformed breadth and depth values were compared by one-way ANOVA with Sidak's multiple comparisons tests. TCRdb carries this immuneACCESS record with in-frame sequences only. Its versions omit some clonotypes, under half of them owing to an unresolved V gene in the studies checked, with the rest unexplained. V and J calls and clone size are copied from that table; D and trimming were computed from the DNA. The sample table contains about 140,000 clones; only one count was recorded for roughly nine tenths of them. The ten largest clonotypes hold around 1.6% of the sample.

This specimen's time point label, per the study, means: baseline before first vaccination. The vaccinee samples were drawn from two UK trials, COV001 and COV002, one of which was a single-blind randomized controlled phase 2/3 trial testing AZD1222 (ChAdOx1 nCoV-19) in healthy adults. For TCRbeta chain sequencing, PBMC samples from trial participants were taken at day 0 and at day 28 after the second dose. Trimming costs V 0 bases and J 1 base, and their ends lie 7 bases apart. Reading from cysteine to phenylalanine, the CDR3 counts 14 amino acids. Here the CDR3 DNA is all that survives: 42 bases in frame from base 1. The germline V gene specifies SGDLS as CDR1 and YYNGEE as CDR2. Details on this clone: The antigen it binds to is not known. Nothing much larger sits one base from this clone, and base qualities are not available.

The source of this sequence is an adult in good health. The sequence links TRBV9 to TRBJ1-1; the D gene is unclear. The sample in question was peripheral blood, obtained on day 0 of AZD1222 vaccination. The DNA sequence is given as TGTGCCAGCAGCGTAGCGGATAGGAACACTGAAGCTTTCTTT. Its protein reads: CASSVADRNTEAFF.